Listed below are T cell receptor beta chains from one sample, sequenced in a study of T cells after yellow fever vaccination. TCRdb redid the calling of the 5' RACE reads with MiXCR, one entry per CDR3 protein. The sample consists of approximately 610,000 distinct CDR3 sequences, about a sixth of them appearing once. Sequenced here: PBMCs, sampled about 5 days after the first yellow fever vaccination. The receptors were gathered from a man in his late teens or twenties who received the YFV17D yellow fever vaccine. The CDR3 runs from the conserved cysteine through the conserved F or W. A D gene is named only where the DNA matches it firmly. Rows give clone size only sometimes, using once, few, many, or a class for an expanded clone.

clone size	V gene	J gene	D gene	CDR3 DNA	CDR3 protein
.	TRBV12-3/TRBV12-4	TRBJ2-5	TRBD2	TGTGCCAGCAGTTTAAGGGAGGGGACGTACCAAGAGACCCAGTACTTC	CASSLREGTYQETQYF
.	TRBV20-1	TRBJ2-3	TRBD1	TGCAGTGCTAGAACGGCAGGGGGCCTAGATACGCAGTATTTT	CSARTAGGLDTQYF
.	TRBV5-1	TRBJ2-2	.	TGCGCCAGCACCCCGGTCGGGGCCGGGGAGCTGTTTTTT	CASTPVGAGELFF
few	TRBV4-1	TRBJ2-1	.	TGCGCCAGCAGCCAAATTGACCAGTACAATGAGCAGTTCTTC	CASSQIDQYNEQFF
.	TRBV10-3	TRBJ2-6	.	TGTGCCATCCAGGCACATCAAAGGGCCAACGTCCTGACTTTC	CAIQAHQRANVLTF
once	TRBV20-1	TRBJ2-5	.	TGCAGTGCCGAAGCGGAGACCCAGTACTTC	CSAEAETQYF
few	TRBV20-1	TRBJ2-3	TRBD1	TGCAGTGCTACCCTTCCTGGCAGGGGGCAGGCAGATACGCAGTATTTT	CSATLPGRGQADTQYF
.	TRBV7-6	TRBJ2-1	.	TGTGCCAGCAGCTTAGCGCTAAAGGGGGGCCTTGAGCAGTTCTTC	CASSLALKGGLEQFF
.	TRBV9	TRBJ2-5	.	TGTGCCAGCAGCGTAGTAACGGGAGAGACCCAGTACTTC	CASSVVTGETQYF
.	TRBV6-2/TRBV6-3	TRBJ2-6	.	TGTGCCAGCAGTTACTATCAGTCTGGGGCCAACGTCCTGACTTTC	CASSYYQSGANVLTF
many	TRBV6-5	TRBJ1-5	.	TGTGCCAGCAGTTACTTGTCAGTCAATCAGCCCCAGCATTTT	CASSYLSVNQPQHF
few	TRBV2	TRBJ1-5	.	TGTGCCAGCAGGCAGGATTCTAGCAATCAGCCCCAGCATTTT	CASRQDSSNQPQHF
many	TRBV5-1	TRBJ2-3	TRBD2	TGCGCCAGTAGCCTACGGGGGGGGCTTGGGTCGGATACGCAGTATTTT	CASSLRGGLGSDTQYF
few	TRBV6-5	TRBJ2-1	.	TGTGCCAGCAGTTACTCCGGGGGCCCCTACAATGAGCAGTTCTTC	CASSYSGGPYNEQFF
.	TRBV19	TRBJ2-5	.	TGTGCCAGTAGTGATTCAGACCAAGAGACCCAGTACTTC	CASSDSDQETQYF
few	TRBV20-1	TRBJ2-3	.	TGCAGTGCCGTGGGATCGAGCACAGATACGCAGTATTTT	CSAVGSSTDTQYF
few	TRBV7-9	TRBJ2-4	TRBD2	TGTGCCAGCAGCAGACGGACTAGCGGGGGGGCGGACATTCAGTACTTC	CASSRRTSGGADIQYF
few	TRBV23-1	TRBJ1-5	.	TGCGCCAGCAGTCTTCCATCAGTGGCCCAGCATTTT	CASSLPSVAQHF
few	TRBV20-1	TRBJ1-5	.	TGCAGTGCCGCTAGGTCGGGGTACAGGGATCAGCCCCAGCATTTT	CSAARSGYRDQPQHF
few	TRBV20-1	TRBJ2-1	.	TGCAGTGCTAGTCGCCCGGGACGACACTACAATGAGCAGTTCTTC	CSASRPGRHYNEQFF
.	TRBV12-3/TRBV12-4	TRBJ1-4	.	TGTGCCAGCACTCAGACAGATTATGAAAAACTGTTTTTT	CASTQTDYEKLFF
few	TRBV28	TRBJ2-5	.	TGTGCCAGCACCGCCCGGAGCGCCGGGACCCAGTACTTC	CASTARSAGTQYF
.	TRBV4-1	TRBJ2-6	.	TGCGCCAGCAGCCTAGGCGGGGCTAGGTCTGGGGCCAACGTCCTGACTTTC	CASSLGGARSGANVLTF
.	TRBV11-2	TRBJ2-3	TRBD2	TGTGCCAGCAGCTCCGGGACTAGCGGGGGGAGCACAGATACGCAGTATTTT	CASSSGTSGGSTDTQYF
few	TRBV6-1	TRBJ1-2	.	TGTGCCAGCAGCCTCACCGGGGGGCTGGATGGCTACACCTTC	CASSLTGGLDGYTF
.	TRBV15	TRBJ2-2	.	TGTGCCACCAGCAGAGGAAGAGGGCCCGAGGGCGGGGAGCTGTTTTTT	CATSRGRGPEGGELFF
.	TRBV12-3/TRBV12-4	TRBJ2-7	.	TGTGCCAGCAGTTTCAGGGCCAGGCCTAGCGAGCAGTACTTC	CASSFRARPSEQYF
few	TRBV5-1	TRBJ2-3	.	TGCGCCAGCAGCTCGATGACTAGTCACGATACGCAGTATTTT	CASSSMTSHDTQYF
.	TRBV20-1	TRBJ1-5	TRBD1	TGCAGTGCTAGACCGGGACAGGGACTCAATCAGCCCCAGCATTTT	CSARPGQGLNQPQHF
few	TRBV11-2	TRBJ2-5	.	TGTGCCAGCAGCTTAGAGGTTGAGGGGGATACGAAGACCCAGTACTTC	CASSLEVEGDTKTQYF
.	TRBV12-3/TRBV12-4	TRBJ2-1	TRBD1	TGTGCCAGCAGGCGACAGGGGCCCAGCTCCTACAATGAGCAGTTCTTC	CASRRQGPSSYNEQFF
few	TRBV5-4	TRBJ2-2	TRBD2	TGTGCCAGCAGCCCCGGGGGGAAAGACACCGGGGAGCTGTTTTTT	CASSPGGKDTGELFF
few	TRBV6-1	TRBJ2-1	.	TGTGCCAGCAGTGATGTCAGGGCCCTCAGCTCCTACAATGAGCAGTTCTTC	CASSDVRALSSYNEQFF
few	TRBV20-1	TRBJ2-3	.	TGCAGTGCGAAGGAGCCAGCGGCGGTAGGGGGTACGCAGTATTTT	CSAKEPAAVGGTQYF
.	TRBV7-9	TRBJ2-1	.	TGTGCCAGCAGACGCGAGGGGGGCCTTTGGAGCAATGAGCAGTTCTTC	CASRREGGLWSNEQFF
.	TRBV2	TRBJ1-5	.	TGTGCCAGCAGTGAAGCGCTAACACCCCGGCATTTT	CASSEALTPRHF
many	TRBV5-1	TRBJ1-1	.	TGCGCCAGCAGCTTGGCCGCGGGTCGGGGCACTGAAGCTTTCTTT	CASSLAAGRGTEAFF
.	TRBV7-3	TRBJ1-1	TRBD1	TGTGCCAGCAGCAAAGGGGGGACAGCTAACACTGAAGCTTTCTTT	CASSKGGTANTEAFF
few	TRBV4-1	TRBJ2-7	TRBD2	TGCGCCAGCAGCCAAGATGATCGGGAGGGCGACCTCTACGAGCAGTACTTC	CASSQDDREGDLYEQYF
many	TRBV12-3/TRBV12-4	TRBJ1-1	.	TGTGCCAGCAGTTTGGGTGGTGAAGCTTTCTTT	CASSLGGEAFF
.	TRBV18	TRBJ2-3	TRBD1	TGTGCCAGCTCACCCCCTGGACAGGACACAGATACGCAGTATTTT	CASSPPGQDTDTQYF
few	TRBV11-1	TRBJ1-2	.	TGTGCCAGCAGCCCAACAGGGACGGGCTACACCTTC	CASSPTGTGYTF
.	TRBV5-5	TRBJ1-1	.	TGTGCCAGCAGCGGGGGGGGAGATACAGGGATCGGACAATCTTTCTTT	CASSGGGDTGIGQSFF
.	TRBV5-6	TRBJ1-4	.	TGTGCCAGCAGCTTGGACTACTTCGATGAAAAACTGTTTTTT	CASSLDYFDEKLFF
.	TRBV5-1	TRBJ2-1	TRBD1	TGCGCCAGCAGCATAGGGACAGGGGGCGAGCAGTTCTTC	CASSIGTGGEQFF
few	TRBV6-6	TRBJ2-5	.	TGTGCCAGCGTTCCCTCGACGGGGGAGACCCAGTACTTC	CASVPSTGETQYF
.	TRBV10-3	TRBJ2-3	TRBD2	TGTGCCATCAGGCGGGGAGCGGGGACAGATACGCAGTATTTT	CAIRRGAGTDTQYF
.	TRBV3-1	TRBJ1-2	TRBD1	TGTGCCAGCAGCCAGGGGACAGGGGCTGGCTACACCTTC	CASSQGTGAGYTF
many	TRBV5-1	TRBJ2-2	.	TGCGCCAGCAGCTTGTTGGGGGACTTCACCGGGGAGCTGTTTTTT	CASSLLGDFTGELFF
few	TRBV12-3/TRBV12-4	TRBJ1-5	.	TGTGCCAGCAGTTTGGGGCCCGCGGGGTCCAATCAGCCCCAGCATTTT	CASSLGPAGSNQPQHF